This T cell receptor (beta chain) derives from a study of graft-versus-host responses after intestinal transplantation. Turning to the study itself: All recipients were given anti-thymocyte globulin induction, and tacrolimus and steroids were then administered for roughly 3 years. General study points: Declining HvG levels early post-transplant were linked to peak circulating GvH clone levels. Investigators detected GvH clones in recipient marrow, with some emerging earlier in ileum or blood. Allografts from individuals with graft-donor T cell macrochimerism displayed high graft-versus-host to host-versus-graft clonal ratios.

Sequenced by immunoSEQ multiplex PCR; TCRdb stores in-frame clones only, minus some. Altogether 60,000 to 65,000 clones are present, around nine tenths being singletons, with the ten largest covering less than 2%. A note on this clone: What it binds is unknown.

The material sequenced was unstimulated CD8+ T cells sorted from spleen or lymph node cells, taken before transplant. This clonotype was obtained from a human donor who was the organ donor for an intestinal transplant.

CDR3 region: CASSDQSPEGALSTDTQYF. The CDR3 DNA is TGTGCCAGCAGTGACCAATCCCCCGAGGGGGCCCTTAGCACAGATACGCAGTATTTT. This sequence joins TRBV6-4 and TRBJ2-3; 7 bases agree with TRBD1. The CDR3 contains 19 residues. V trimming: 2 bases; J trimming: 0 bases; junction bases outside the gene matches: 14. Germline CDR1 is MRHNA and CDR2 is SNTAGT.